This is a list of T cell receptor beta chains from one sample in a study of read filtering for tumor transcriptome and immune sequencing. TCRdb analysed the reads with MiXCR anew, one entry per CDR3 protein. The sample has roughly 59,000 distinct CDR3 sequences, roughly 18% seen once. Specimen: a population of CD138-negative cells sorted from bone marrow. These receptors were obtained from a donor over 35 with multiple myeloma. The CDR3 runs from the conserved cysteine through the conserved F or W. The D gene is left open where the match is weak. A clone size is listed for some rows: how often the clone was seen (once, few, many), or a class if it is expanded.

TGTGCCAGCAGTTACCCCGACGGCGGGACTTACCTAGAGACCCAGTACTTC,CASSYPDGGTYLETQYF,TRBV6-2/TRBV6-3,TRBJ2-5,many,NA
TGTGCCAGTAGTCCTCTGGGCGGGGAGCTCGTTAACAATGAGCAGTTCTTC,CASSPLGGELVNNEQFF,TRBV19,TRBJ2-1,few,NA
TGCGCCAGCAGCTTGGGGGGGAGAGGGTACAATGAGCAGTTCTTC,CASSLGGRGYNEQFF,TRBV5-1,TRBJ2-1,many,NA
TGTGCCAGCTCACCACTCAGGCTAGCGGGAGTGTGGACAGATACGCAGTATTTT,CASSPLRLAGVWTDTQYF,TRBV18,TRBJ2-3,many,TRBD2
TGTGCCAGCAGCTTAGGGCCAGATCAGCCCCAGCATTTT,CASSLGPDQPQHF,TRBV13,TRBJ1-5,NA,NA
TGTGCCAGCAGCCCACTGGCGGGGGCCCAAGGGACCCAGTACTTC,CASSPLAGAQGTQYF,TRBV7-9,TRBJ2-5,NA,NA
TGTGCCAGCAGGGAGGGGGCGCATAACACCGGGGAGCTGTTTTTT,CASREGAHNTGELFF,TRBV6-1,TRBJ2-2,many,NA
TGTGCCAGCAGGAGACTAGGACTAGAAATATGCAATGAGCAGTTATTC,CASRRLGLEICNEQLF,TRBV12-3/TRBV12-4,TRBJ2-1,NA,TRBD2
TGCAGTGCTAGAGTATGGACTAGCGGGGGAATTAGCACAGATACGCAGTATTTT,CSARVWTSGGISTDTQYF,TRBV20-1,TRBJ2-3,NA,TRBD2
TGTGCCAGCAGCCAAGATGGTAGGGGACACTACGAGCAGTACTTC,CASSQDGRGHYEQYF,TRBV4-2,TRBJ2-7,many,NA
TGTGCCAGTAGTATCCATCGGGACAGCTCTTCCTACGAGCAGTACTTC,CASSIHRDSSSYEQYF,TRBV19,TRBJ2-7,many,TRBD1
TGTGCCAGCAGCTCTGGACTAGCCAAAAACATTCAGTACTTC,CASSSGLAKNIQYF,TRBV5-4,TRBJ2-4,many,NA
TGCAGTGCGCGGACAGGGGAGGGATTTTATAATTCACCCCTCCACTTT,CSARTGEGFYNSPLHF,TRBV20-1,TRBJ1-6,many,TRBD1
TGTGCCAGTTTCCGGGCCCTGAACACTGAAGCTTTCTTT,CASFRALNTEAFF,TRBV6-6,TRBJ1-1,few,NA
TGTGCTTGCAGTACGGGATTCGTTAAGTATGGCTACACCTTC,CACSTGFVKYGYTF,TRBV6-2/TRBV6-3,TRBJ1-2,NA,NA
TGTGCCAGCAGTTTTCGTCCCGGGACTAGCGGGAGTGTCAATGAGCAGTTCTTC,CASSFRPGTSGSVNEQFF,TRBV28,TRBJ2-1,many,TRBD2
TGTGCCAGCAGCGCCCAGACTAGCGGGATTGATACGCAGTATTTT,CASSAQTSGIDTQYF,TRBV7-3,TRBJ2-3,many,TRBD2
TGTGCCAGCAGTGAAGGCCCCAACACTGAAGCTTTCTTT,CASSEGPNTEAFF,TRBV6-1,TRBJ1-1,many,NA
TGTGCCAGTAGTTCTGGGACTAGTTACAATGAGCAGTTCTTC,CASSSGTSYNEQFF,TRBV19,TRBJ2-1,many,TRBD2
TGCAGCTACTCACCGGGACTAGCGGGATTTGAGCAGTTCTTC,CSYSPGLAGFEQFF,TRBV29-1,TRBJ2-1,many,TRBD2
TGCGCCAGCAGCTTGGCCCGGAGGCAAGAGACCCAGTACTTC,CASSLARRQETQYF,TRBV5-1,TRBJ2-5,many,NA
TGTGCCAGCAGCTTGACTAGCGGGGGCACAGATACGCAGTATTTT,CASSLTSGGTDTQYF,TRBV5-4,TRBJ2-3,many,TRBD2
TGTGCCAGCAACGGACAGGGGGCGCTTAGGACTGAAGCTCTTTTT,CASNGQGALRTEALF,TRBV2,TRBJ1-1,NA,TRBD1
TGTGCCAGCAGTACGACAGGGGGCAATGGCTACACCTTC,CASSTTGGNGYTF,TRBV6-5,TRBJ1-2,many,TRBD1
TGTGCCAGCAGCACCTCCCGGGACACTGAAGCTTTCTTT,CASSTSRDTEAFF,TRBV14,TRBJ1-1,many,NA
TGTGCCACCTCCCGGAACACAGATACGCAGTATTTT,CATSRNTDTQYF,TRBV2,TRBJ2-3,many,NA
TGCAGTGCTGCACAGAGGGATGAGCAGTTCTTC,CSAAQRDEQFF,TRBV20-1,TRBJ2-1,NA,NA
TGCGCCAGCAGCGTGGGCCCTGGTTCCTACGAGCAGTACTTC,CASSVGPGSYEQYF,TRBV5-1,TRBJ2-7,many,NA
TGTGCCAGCGGGTACTCGGAGGCAGTTCCCTCCTACGAGCAGTACTTC,CASGYSEAVPSYEQYF,TRBV7-8,TRBJ2-7,many,NA
TGCAGCGCCTGCCGTTGGGCAGGGAGAGTGAACACTGAAGCTTTCTTT,CSACRWAGRVNTEAFF,TRBV29-1,TRBJ1-1,many,NA
TGCGCCAGCAGCGTAGGACTAGACAATGAGCAGTTCTTC,CASSVGLDNEQFF,TRBV10-1,TRBJ2-1,many,TRBD2
TGTGCCAGCAGCCGTGGACTATCCTACGAGCAGTACTTC,CASSRGLSYEQYF,TRBV7-6,TRBJ2-7,many,NA
TGTGCCAGCAACCCAGGGCCAAACACCGGGGAGCTGTTTTTT,CASNPGPNTGELFF,TRBV9,TRBJ2-2,many,NA
TGCGGCGTTGAAGTCCCGGGACAGGGAACTTTGAATGAGCAGTTCTTC,CGVEVPGQGTLNEQFF,TRBV29-1,TRBJ2-1,NA,TRBD1
TGCGCCAGCAGCCCCCCTGGGTTTTCCTACGAGCAGTACTTC,CASSPPGFSYEQYF,TRBV5-1,TRBJ2-7,many,NA
TGCGCCAGCAGCTTGGACAAGGCAAACTATGGCTACACCTTC,CASSLDKANYGYTF,TRBV5-1,TRBJ1-2,few,NA
TGTGCCACCCGACCTCCGAGGGAGGCCCCCACAGATACGCAGTATTTT,CATRPPREAPTDTQYF,TRBV28,TRBJ2-3,NA,NA
TGCGCCAGCAGCTTTCTAGTGGGAGGGCGAAGTGAGCAGTCCTTC,CASSFLVGGRSEQSF,TRBV5-1,TRBJ2-1,NA,TRBD2
TGCAGCGTGAGAGAACAGGGGCGACGAACCGGGGAGCTGTTTTTT,CSVREQGRRTGELFF,TRBV29-1,TRBJ2-2,many,TRBD1
TGCAGTGCTAGACCGTCGGGAGGGCCACGGAACGAGCAGTACTTC,CSARPSGGPRNEQYF,TRBV20-1,TRBJ2-7,NA,TRBD2